This T cell receptor (beta chain) was sequenced for a study of blood T cell repertoires in COVID-19 (dated by TCRdb to the early 2020s). For context, the study as a whole: Samples covering the acute and convalescent phases of COVID-19 were provided by collaborators in the United States, Italy and Spain. The samples were drawn from two sources: the first 160 participants of the ongoing ImmuneRACE study, and 1,000 to 1,500 subjects contributed by 6 global collaborators. Sample metadata almost always included a de-identified subject ID, COVID-19 status, age in years and sex. The material from the prospective study consisted of cDNA or gDNA derived from T cells, B-cell-depleted T cells, or PBMCs. Deeply sampled blood TCRbeta repertoires from subjects exposed to, actively infected with, or recovered from COVID-19 were included in the dataset. The repertoires were released in a freely available public database meant as a resource for research on the immune response to SARS-CoV-2. HLA class I and class II types, where available, came from metadata supplied by the sample provider rather than from assay-based typing.

What the work shows at the level of the full study, not this receptor alone: The quantity of clinical and demographic metadata differed by source and by participant and was supplied without curation.

Enrolling through a virtual design, the prospective study's participants ranged in age from roughly 18 to 90 years and lived across roughly 24 United States geographic areas. In the prospective study, participants were assigned to cohorts based on the clinical history participants reported in a screening survey and a study questionnaire. In the prospective study, whole blood, serum and a nasopharyngeal or oropharyngeal swab were collected from each participant by mobile phlebotomists. Participants in the prospective study had the option to provide additional blood draws and questionnaires over a 2-month period. Before DNA extraction, blood samples from the prospective study were shipped at room temperature or frozen. With respect to this clone: The antigen it recognizes is unknown. No base qualities exist here, and no much larger clone lies one base off it.

TCRbeta CDR3 regions were amplified from genomic DNA by means of the immunoSEQ Assay, a bias-controlled multiplex PCR. The published analysis was carried out like this. The number of nucleated cells in each sample was estimated from the amplification of reference gene primers within the assay. Sequence reads were collapsed and filtered to measure the absolute abundance of every unique TCRbeta CDR3 rearrangement. For each sample, productive Simpson clonality was calculated by taking the square root of Simpson's diversity index across productive rearrangements. TCRdb holds this immuneACCESS table with in-frame rearrangements only. Some clones are missing; in checked studies, unresolved V genes explain under half, and the rest has no known cause. From that table come the V and J calls and clone size; the DNA was used to work out D and trimming. The sample table holds 230,000 or so clones, of which roughly 88% were seen once. 14% to 15% of the sample lies in the top ten.

The sequence was obtained from a woman between 45 and 60 years old with acute COVID-19. Sequencing was carried out using PBMCs or T cells enriched from blood (not recorded which).

The CDR3 region has the sequence CASSASGGDGTQYF. The DNA is TGTGCCAGCAGTGCTAGCGGGGGGGATGGTACGCAGTATTTT. This sequence uses TRBV2 and TRBJ2-3; the junction holds 12 bases that match TRBD2. The germline V and J ends show losses of 4 bases and 8 bases respectively, and no gene match explains 4 bases of the junction. There are 14 amino acids in the CDR3, from cysteine to phenylalanine inclusive. CDR3 DNA is the only sequence kept; it has 42 bases, read in frame from the first base. Based on the germline V gene, the CDR1 and CDR2 sequences are SNHLY and FYNNEI.